This TCR beta chain was recovered during a study of T cells in Graves' hyperthyroidism and ophthalmopathy. In the study overall: At the time of initial diagnosis and before any treatment, peripheral blood was collected. Notes on the study in general: A median around 6.4 months before onset, the model predicted ophthalmopathy.

Fresh 10 ml peripheral blood yielded PBMCs. This clonotype was found many times. The antigen is unknown. V dropped 0 bases and J dropped 0; count of bases not matched to a gene: 4. Looked up from germline, CDR1 is SGHTA and CDR2 is FQGNSA. CDR3 size: 16 residues. Amplification of TCR beta CDR3 regions was performed using RNA transcripts as template. First-round RT-PCR of the TCR CDR3 relied on the HTBI primer set. MiXCR, applied by TCRdb to the multiplex PCR reads, yields one record per CDR3 protein. Of 550,000 to 600,000 distinct CDR3 sequences in the sample, around 14% were seen once. Source material: blood. The TCR was taken from a woman between 18 and 29 years old with Graves' ophthalmopathy. The J gene is TRBJ2-7, the V gene TRBV7-2; 8 nucleotides match TRBD2. CDR3 coding DNA: TGTGCCAGCAGCTTAGCCGGGGGGGACAACTCCTACGAGCAGTACTTC. It specifies CASSLAGGDNSYEQYF.